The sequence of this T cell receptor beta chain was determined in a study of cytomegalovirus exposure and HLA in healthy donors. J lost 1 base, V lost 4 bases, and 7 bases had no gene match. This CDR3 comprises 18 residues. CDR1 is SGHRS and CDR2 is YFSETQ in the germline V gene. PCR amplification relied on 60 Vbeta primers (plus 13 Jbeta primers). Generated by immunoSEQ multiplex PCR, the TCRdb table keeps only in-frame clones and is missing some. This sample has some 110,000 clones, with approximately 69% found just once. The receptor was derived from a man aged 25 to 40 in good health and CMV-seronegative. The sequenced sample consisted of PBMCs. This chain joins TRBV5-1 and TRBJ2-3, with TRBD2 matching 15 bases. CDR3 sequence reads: CASSLGGLAGGGTDTQYF. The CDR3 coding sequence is TGCGCCAGCAGCCTAGGCGGACTAGCGGGAGGGGGCACAGATACGCAGTATTTT.